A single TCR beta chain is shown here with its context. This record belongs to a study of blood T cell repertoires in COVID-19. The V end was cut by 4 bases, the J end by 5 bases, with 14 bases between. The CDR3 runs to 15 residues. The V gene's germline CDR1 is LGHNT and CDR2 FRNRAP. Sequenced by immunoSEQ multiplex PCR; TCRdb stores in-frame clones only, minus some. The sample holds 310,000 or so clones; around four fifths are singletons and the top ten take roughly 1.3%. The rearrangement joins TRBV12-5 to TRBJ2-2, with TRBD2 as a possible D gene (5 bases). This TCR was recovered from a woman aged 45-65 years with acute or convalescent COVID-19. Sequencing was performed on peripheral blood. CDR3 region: CASGSRASRTGELFF. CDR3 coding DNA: TGTGCTAGTGGTTCCCGCGCTAGCAGAACCGGGGAGCTGTTTTTT.